This TCR beta chain was captured in a study of T cell responses to AZD1222 COVID-19 vaccine. Study results and caveats: Only a handful of AZD1222 recipients, several in all, had baseline seropositivity.

Only in-frame clones appear in the TCRdb table, and some are missing; sequencing was by immunoSEQ multiplex PCR. The data contain approximately 70,000 clones, around 82% of them singletons. This clone was counted a single time. What it binds is not known. This CDR3 comprises 18 residues. The V gene end was trimmed by 4 bases and the J gene end by 0 bases; junction bases not matched to a gene: 9. The TCR originated in an adult who received the AZD1222 COVID-19 vaccine. The J gene is TRBJ2-7, the V gene TRBV5-3; 14 bases are shared with TRBD2. TRBV5-3 is known as an ORF, though its function is uncertain. The sequencing here drew on peripheral blood, taken 28 days after the second AZD1222 dose. CDR3 residues: CARSAGTSGSRGSYEQYF. The DNA of the CDR3 is TGTGCCAGAAGCGCCGGGACTAGCGGGAGTAGGGGCTCCTACGAGCAGTACTTC.